These T cell receptor beta chains were read from a single sample in a study of shared clonotypes between healthy human individuals. Method: immunoSEQ multiplex PCR; TCRdb's copy keeps in-frame clones and lacks some. The sample records about 2 million clones, about 94% being singletons. Sequenced material: naive CD8+ T cells sorted from blood. These receptors were taken from a man aged 18-30 years in good health. The CDR3 runs from the conserved cysteine through the conserved F or W. The order of the fields is V gene, D gene, clone size, J gene, CDR3 DNA, CDR3 protein. D genes are given only for firm matches. Size is stated for part of the rows, as once, few or many counts, or as a class when the clone is expanded.

TRBV6-5,NA,NA,TRBJ2-7,TGTGCCAGCAGGGGAGAGTCAGCGGGCGAGCAGTACTTC,CASRGESAGEQYF
TRBV7-9,NA,NA,TRBJ2-3,TGTGCCAGCAGCTTAGTTCTAGGTCGGGCAGATACGCAGTATTTT,CASSLVLGRADTQYF
TRBV5-6,TRBD1,NA,TRBJ2-3,TGTGCCAGCAGCGAGACAGGGGGCGAAGATACGCAGTATTTT,CASSETGGEDTQYF
TRBV2,NA,once,TRBJ1-3,TGTGCCAGCAGCGACCCGGACAGCTGGGCAAACACCATATATTTT,CASSDPDSWANTIYF
TRBV2,TRBD1,NA,TRBJ1-1,TGTGCCAGCAGTTATGACAGGGTCGCTGAAGCTTTCTTT,CASSYDRVAEAFF
TRBV9,TRBD2,NA,TRBJ2-5,TGTGCCAGCAGCGCAGGGACTAGCGGGGCTGAGACCCAGTACTTC,CASSAGTSGAETQYF
TRBV7-9,NA,NA,TRBJ1-5,TGTGCCAGCAGCCCGGGGATGAATCAGCCCCAGCATTTT,CASSPGMNQPQHF
TRBV15,TRBD2,NA,TRBJ2-4,TGTGCCACCAGCAGAGGTGCACTAGCGGGAGTGAATCACATTCAGTACTTC,CATSRGALAGVNHIQYF
TRBV10-3,NA,NA,TRBJ2-6,TGTGCCGCTACCGACAGCTCTGGGGCCAACGTCCTGACTTTC,CAATDSSGANVLTF
TRBV27,TRBD2,NA,TRBJ2-3,TGTGCCAGCAGTCTAAGACTAGCGGTGAGCACAGATACGCAGTATTTT,CASSLRLAVSTDTQYF
TRBV27,TRBD1,NA,TRBJ2-2,TGTGCCAGCAGTCTGACAGGGAGAACCGGGGAGCTGTTTTTT,CASSLTGRTGELFF
TRBV15,NA,NA,TRBJ2-5,TGTGCCACCAGCAGGGGGGGACAGCCCCTAGAGACCCAGTACTTC,CATSRGGQPLETQYF
TRBV7-3,NA,NA,TRBJ1-1,TGTGCCAGCAGCTTAAAGAGGAGGCAGGGGAGAAGGACTGAAGCTTTCTTT,CASSLKRRQGRRTEAFF
TRBV7-2,TRBD1,NA,TRBJ1-2,TGTGCCAGCAGCTTCCAATCGACAGGGGAAGGTGGCTACACCTTC,CASSFQSTGEGGYTF
TRBV2,NA,NA,TRBJ1-5,TGTGCCAGCAGTGAAGATGGGGGTAGCAATCAGCCCCAGCATTTT,CASSEDGGSNQPQHF
TRBV6-5,NA,NA,TRBJ2-7,TGTGCCAGCAGTTACTCGCAGGGGCAGGAGCAGTACTTC,CASSYSQGQEQYF
TRBV30,NA,NA,TRBJ1-5,TGTGCCTGGAGTGCAACGGGTTTAAGCAATCAGCCCCAGCATTTT,CAWSATGLSNQPQHF
TRBV6-6,TRBD2,NA,TRBJ2-5,TGTGCCAGCAGTAAGCCCGGGAGGGGGGAGACCCAGTACTTC,CASSKPGRGETQYF
TRBV29-1,NA,NA,TRBJ1-1,TGCAGCGTTGATCCGAACACTGAAGCTTTCTTT,CSVDPNTEAFF
TRBV28,NA,NA,TRBJ1-2,TGTGCCAGCAGTTTTAGGTCGGGGGCAAAGGGCTATGGCTACACCTTC,CASSFRSGAKGYGYTF
TRBV5-1,TRBD2,once,TRBJ2-4,TGCGCCAGCAGCCCCGGCTTCGGACTAGCTCTTCAAAACATTCAGTACTTC,CASSPGFGLALQNIQYF
TRBV10-1,NA,NA,TRBJ2-5,TGCGCCAGCAGTGAAGGCCCCGCGGGAACCCAAGAGACCCAGTACTTC,CASSEGPAGTQETQYF
TRBV7-9,NA,NA,TRBJ1-2,TGTGCCAGCAGCTCTGAGACAGTAATCTATGGCTACACCTTC,CASSSETVIYGYTF
TRBV4-1,NA,NA,TRBJ1-1,TGCGCCAGCAGCCAACACATTCAGAACACTGAAGCTTTCTTT,CASSQHIQNTEAFF
TRBV7-8,NA,NA,TRBJ2-3,TGTGCCAGCAGCCCCAGGGAAGCGAGGACAGATACGCAGTATTTT,CASSPREARTDTQYF
TRBV19,TRBD2,NA,TRBJ2-1,TGTGCCAGTAGTATCCGGACTAGCTCCTACAATGAGCAGTTCTTC,CASSIRTSSYNEQFF
TRBV9,NA,NA,TRBJ2-1,TGTGCCAGCAGCGTTGGGGGAGCTGTCCATGAGCAGTTCTTC,CASSVGGAVHEQFF
TRBV7-6,NA,NA,TRBJ2-2,TGTGCCAGCAATGATGGGGGCAACGGGGAGCTGTTTTTT,CASNDGGNGELFF
TRBV7-9,TRBD1,NA,TRBJ1-4,TGTGCCAGCAGCGTTCAGGGGGCAGGTGAAAAACTGTTTTTT,CASSVQGAGEKLFF
TRBV4-3,NA,NA,TRBJ2-7,TGCGCCAGCAGCCAAGTTTTACCCCCTGAAGGTCAGTACTTC,CASSQVLPPEGQYF
TRBV7-8,TRBD2,NA,TRBJ2-3,TGTGCCAGCAGCTTACCAGCGGGAGGGCCGGATACGCAGTATTTT,CASSLPAGGPDTQYF
TRBV4-1,NA,NA,TRBJ1-2,TGCGCCAGCAGCCAAGATCTAGAAGGCTACACCTTC,CASSQDLEGYTF
TRBV28,TRBD2,NA,TRBJ2-4,TGTGCCAGCAGTTTGGCAGGACTAGCGATAAAGGACATTCAGTACTTC,CASSLAGLAIKDIQYF
TRBV10-3,NA,NA,TRBJ2-3,TGTGCCATCAGTGAGGGGACAGATACGCAGTATTTT,CAISEGTDTQYF
TRBV28,TRBD1,NA,TRBJ2-7,TGTGCCAGCAGTTCAGGACAGGCTTCCTACGAGCAGTACTTC,CASSSGQASYEQYF
TRBV30,TRBD1,NA,TRBJ1-3,TGTGCCTGGACTGGGACAGGACCGGCCTCTGGAAACACCATATATTTT,CAWTGTGPASGNTIYF
TRBV7-2,NA,NA,TRBJ2-7,TGTGCCAGCAGCTTAGTAGCAGGGGAGCGCGAGCAGTACTTC,CASSLVAGEREQYF
TRBV6-6,NA,NA,TRBJ2-3,TGTGCCAGCAGTTACTCGAATCTGGATACGCAGTATTTT,CASSYSNLDTQYF
TRBV13,NA,once,TRBJ2-2,TGTGCCAGCAGCTTCGAGCTGGGGCTACGTAGCACCGGGGAGCTGTTTTTT,CASSFELGLRSTGELFF